A selection of T cell receptor beta chains follows, all from one sample in a study of Tregs in tolerant kidney transplant recipients. Assay used: immunoSEQ multiplex PCR; TCRdb lists only in-frame clones, some missing. The sample has around 98,000 clones, approximately 94% seen once. Sample: CD4+ T cells from blood, taken before the transplant. The receptors were sampled from a human donor who received a combined kidney and bone marrow transplant. Each CDR3 is given with its conserved first and last residue. D genes are given only for firm matches. Rows give clone size only sometimes, using once, few, many, or a class for an expanded clone.

CDR3 length	D gene	J gene	clone size	V gene	CDR3 protein	CDR3 DNA
14	NA	TRBJ2-7	NA	TRBV2	CASSRLGVTYEQYF	TGTGCCAGCAGTCGGTTAGGGGTGACCTACGAGCAGTACTTC
14	NA	TRBJ1-5	NA	TRBV7-8	CASSPYRDNQPQHF	TGTGCCAGCAGTCCCTACAGGGATAATCAGCCCCAGCATTTT
17	NA	TRBJ2-1	NA	TRBV4-2	CASSQEGRQGRGGEQFF	TGTGCCAGCAGCCAAGAGGGAAGACAGGGGAGGGGTGGTGAGCAGTTCTTC
14	NA	TRBJ2-5	NA	TRBV18	CASSQYRDDATQYF	TGTGCCAGCTCTCAATACAGGGATGATGCGACCCAGTACTTC
13	NA	TRBJ1-5	NA	TRBV7-2	CASSLPGNQPQHF	TGTGCCAGCAGCTTACCCGGGAATCAGCCCCAGCATTTT
14	NA	TRBJ1-5	NA	TRBV7-2	CASSLVGGQQPQHF	TGTGCCAGCAGCTTAGTGGGAGGCCAGCAGCCCCAGCATTTT
20	TRBD2	TRBJ2-3	NA	TRBV4-3	CASSHAGISGFTGGTDTQYF	TGCGCCAGCAGCCACGCCGGAATTAGCGGGTTTACTGGGGGCACAGATACGCAGTATTTT
15	NA	TRBJ2-6	NA	TRBV27	CASSFWTTGANVLTF	TGTGCCAGCAGTTTCTGGACAACTGGGGCCAACGTCCTGACTTTC
15	TRBD2	TRBJ2-1	NA	TRBV2	CASGGLAGVNNEQFF	TGTGCCAGCGGCGGACTAGCGGGAGTAAACAATGAGCAGTTCTTC
14	NA	TRBJ2-7	NA	TRBV4-3	CASSHGLGVSEQYF	TGCGCCAGCAGCCACGGACTTGGGGTGAGCGAGCAGTACTTC
11	NA	TRBJ2-7	NA	TRBV20-1	CSGGYSYEQYF	TGCAGCGGGGGTTACTCCTACGAGCAGTACTTC
18	NA	TRBJ2-1	NA	TRBV15	CATSRFGSDLPLHNEQFF	TGTGCCACCAGCAGGTTCGGAAGCGACCTTCCCTTGCACAATGAGCAGTTCTTC
12	TRBD1	TRBJ1-2	NA	TRBV13	CAASNRGHGYTF	TGTGCCGCCAGTAACAGGGGGCATGGCTACACCTTC
17	TRBD1	TRBJ1-6	NA	TRBV6-9	CASSCRGTGDYNSPLHF	TGTGCCAGCAGTTGTAGAGGGACAGGCGATTATAATTCCCCCCTCCACTTT
14	NA	TRBJ2-2	NA	TRBV2	CASRLSVNTGELFF	TGTGCCAGCAGACTATCTGTGAACACCGGGGAGCTGTTTTTT
12	NA	TRBJ1-2	NA	TRBV27	CASRSGAQGYTF	TGTGCCAGCAGATCAGGGGCGCAGGGCTACACCTTC
11	NA	TRBJ2-5	once	TRBV29-1	CSVGFLETQYF	TGCAGCGTCGGGTTTTTAGAGACCCAGTACTTC
13	NA	TRBJ1-5	many	TRBV14	CASSQERDQPQHF	TGTGCCAGCAGCCAAGAGAGGGATCAGCCCCAGCATTTT
16	TRBD1	TRBJ1-6	NA	TRBV5-4	CASSPGQGVHNSPLHF	TGTGCCAGCAGCCCGGGACAGGGGGTGCATAATTCCCCCCTCCACTTT
15	TRBD1	TRBJ2-7	NA	TRBV18	CASSPTGTGAYEQYF	TGTGCCAGCTCACCAACTGGGACAGGGGCCTACGAGCAGTACTTC
17	TRBD2	TRBJ2-4	NA	TRBV4-1	CASSQDWVTSVKNIQYF	TGCGCCAGCAGCCAAGACTGGGTGACTAGCGTCAAAAACATTCAGTACTTC
13	NA	TRBJ2-5	NA	TRBV30	CAWSVRREETQYF	TGTGCCTGGAGTGTACGAAGAGAAGAGACCCAGTACTTC
13	TRBD2	TRBJ2-1	NA	TRBV5-1	CASSEREGGEQFF	TGCGCCAGCAGTGAACGGGAGGGCGGTGAGCAGTTCTTC
14	NA	TRBJ1-1	NA	TRBV5-1	CASSLGELNTEAFF	TGCGCCAGCAGCTTGGGAGAGTTGAACACTGAAGCTTTCTTT
14	NA	TRBJ2-2	NA	TRBV7-7	CASRPTGNTGELFF	TGTGCCAGCAGGCCGACAGGGAACACCGGGGAGCTGTTTTTT
12	TRBD1	TRBJ1-1	NA	TRBV7-9	CASRTPGQKAFF	TGTGCCAGCAGGACACCGGGACAGAAAGCTTTCTTT
14	NA	TRBJ2-7	once	TRBV19	CASSITFLSYEQYF	TGTGCCAGTAGTATAACTTTCCTCTCCTACGAGCAGTACTTC
14	TRBD2	TRBJ2-7	NA	TRBV6-6	CASSTSGRSYEQYF	TGTGCCAGCTCGACTAGCGGGAGGAGTTACGAGCAGTACTTC
18	NA	TRBJ1-1	once	TRBV21-1	CASSKSVTGGGRDTEAFF	TGTGCCAGCAGCAAATCGGTTACGGGGGGGGGCCGGGACACTGAAGCTTTCTTT
16	TRBD1	TRBJ1-1	NA	TRBV5-4	CASSLAAGTGNTEAFF	TGTGCCAGCAGCTTGGCCGCTGGGACAGGGAACACTGAAGCTTTCTTT
16	TRBD2	TRBJ2-5	once	TRBV5-1	CASSSVLAGLQETQYF	TGCGCCAGCAGCTCCGTGCTAGCGGGGTTACAAGAGACCCAGTACTTC
14	TRBD2	TRBJ2-1	NA	TRBV6-6	CASSYSGSHNEQFF	TGTGCCAGCAGTTACAGCGGGAGCCACAATGAGCAGTTCTTC
13	NA	TRBJ1-1	NA	TRBV29-1	CSVAPGRDTEAFF	TGCAGCGTTGCGCCGGGGAGGGACACTGAAGCTTTCTTT
14	TRBD2	TRBJ2-3	NA	TRBV7-3	CASSPRGLADTQYF	TGTGCCAGCAGCCCAAGAGGACTAGCTGATACGCAGTATTTT
15	NA	TRBJ2-3	NA	TRBV7-2	CASSLTGQRTDTQYF	TGTGCCAGCAGCTTAACTGGACAAAGGACAGATACGCAGTATTTT
14	NA	TRBJ1-1	NA	TRBV6-1	CASREGAWNTEAFF	TGTGCCAGCAGAGAAGGGGCTTGGAACACTGAAGCTTTCTTT
15	NA	TRBJ2-1	NA	TRBV5-1	CASSLVPQSYNEQFF	TGCGCCAGCAGCTTGGTCCCACAATCCTACAATGAGCAGTTCTTC
17	TRBD1	TRBJ1-5	NA	TRBV19	CASSMRKGARENQPQHF	TGTGCCAGTAGTATGAGGAAGGGGGCTAGGGAAAATCAGCCCCAGCATTTT
13	TRBD2	TRBJ2-7	NA	TRBV7-3	CASSLGLAEEQYF	TGTGCCAGCAGCTTGGGACTAGCGGAGGAGCAGTACTTC
15	NA	TRBJ1-4	NA	TRBV5-1	CASSAEGDAGEKLFF	TGCGCCAGCAGCGCAGAGGGGGACGCCGGTGAAAAACTGTTTTTT
15	NA	TRBJ1-2	NA	TRBV11-2	CASSLVADGSYGYTF	TGTGCCAGCAGCTTAGTAGCAGATGGATCCTATGGCTACACCTTC
17	TRBD2	TRBJ2-3	NA	TRBV11-3	CASSGVRSGGLTDTQYF	TGTGCCAGCAGCGGAGTCCGTAGCGGGGGGCTCACAGATACGCAGTATTTT
13	NA	TRBJ1-5	NA	TRBV7-6	CASSLAINQPQHF	TGTGCCAGCAGCTTAGCCATCAATCAGCCCCAGCATTTT
13	NA	TRBJ1-5	NA	TRBV5-4	CASSQGFNQPQHF	TGTGCCAGCAGCCAGGGGTTCAATCAGCCCCAGCATTTT
15	TRBD2	TRBJ2-1	NA	TRBV25-1	CASRQAGGEHNEQFF	TGTGCCAGCAGGCAGGCGGGGGGGGAGCACAATGAGCAGTTCTTC
18	TRBD1	TRBJ1-6	once	TRBV5-1	CASSLVGLTGGAGSPLHF	TGCGCCAGCAGCTTGGTTGGTCTAACAGGGGGCGCTGGGTCACCCCTCCACTTT
14	TRBD1	TRBJ2-7	NA	TRBV19	CASSVRDRGYEQYF	TGTGCCAGTAGCGTCCGGGACAGGGGTTACGAGCAGTACTTC
12	NA	TRBJ2-1	NA	TRBV6-1	CASSVVAHEQFF	TGTGCCAGCAGTGTGGTAGCTCATGAGCAGTTCTTC
14	TRBD2	TRBJ2-1	NA	TRBV6-1	CASSERGGQDEQFF	TGTGCCAGCAGTGAGCGGGGGGGCCAGGATGAGCAGTTCTTC
11	NA	TRBJ2-1	NA	TRBV27	CASSFRQDQFF	TGTGCCAGCAGTTTTCGACAGGATCAGTTCTTC
18	TRBD2	TRBJ2-3	NA	TRBV4-1	CASSQEGTSGGNTDTQYF	TGCGCCAGCAGCCAAGAAGGTACTAGCGGGGGGAACACAGATACGCAGTATTTT
14	NA	TRBJ2-7	once	TRBV7-2	CASQSEVGPYEQYF	TGTGCCAGTCAATCTGAGGTAGGCCCGTACGAGCAGTACTTC
13	NA	TRBJ1-5	NA	TRBV2	CAMAGENNQPQHF	TGTGCCATGGCAGGGGAGAACAATCAGCCCCAGCATTTT
14	NA	TRBJ1-5	NA	TRBV27	CASSLAGSNQPQHF	TGTGCCAGCAGTTTAGCGGGTAGCAATCAGCCCCAGCATTTT
14	NA	TRBJ2-3	NA	TRBV9	CASSTRTVTDTQYF	TGTGCCAGCAGCACTCGGACAGTCACAGATACGCAGTATTTT
16	NA	TRBJ1-6	NA	TRBV11-2	CASSPKGGLVGSPLHF	TGTGCCAGCAGCCCGAAGGGGGGGCTGGTCGGTTCCCCCCTCCACTTT
14	NA	TRBJ2-2	NA	TRBV18	CASSPSLPPGELFF	TGTGCCAGCTCACCATCCCTCCCTCCCGGGGAGCTGTTTTTT
15	NA	TRBJ2-1	once	TRBV27	CASSLSRQGYNEQFF	TGTGCCAGCAGTTTAAGTCGGCAGGGATACAATGAGCAGTTCTTC
15	NA	TRBJ2-1	NA	TRBV7-9	CASSHSREQSNEQFF	TGTGCCAGCAGCCACAGCCGGGAGCAAAGCAATGAGCAGTTCTTC
16	TRBD2	TRBJ2-7	NA	TRBV7-2	CASSPLSGGAPYEQYF	TGTGCCAGCAGCCCCCTTAGCGGGGGGGCCCCCTACGAGCAGTACTTC